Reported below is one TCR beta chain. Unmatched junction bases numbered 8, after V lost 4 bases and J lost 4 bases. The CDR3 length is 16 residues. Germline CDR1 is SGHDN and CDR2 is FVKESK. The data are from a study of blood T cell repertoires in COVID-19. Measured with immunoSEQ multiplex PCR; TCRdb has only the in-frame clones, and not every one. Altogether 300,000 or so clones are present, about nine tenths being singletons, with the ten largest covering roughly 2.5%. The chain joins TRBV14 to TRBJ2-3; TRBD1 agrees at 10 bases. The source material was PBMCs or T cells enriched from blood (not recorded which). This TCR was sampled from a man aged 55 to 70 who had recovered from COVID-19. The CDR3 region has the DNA TGTGCCAGCAGCCTAGGTGGGACAGGGGTGGCAGATACGCAGTATTTT. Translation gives CASSLGGTGVADTQYF.